This passage covers 13 T cell receptor beta chains from one sample sequenced in a study of cytomegalovirus exposure and HLA in healthy donors. Here immunoSEQ multiplex PCR was the method, and the copy in TCRdb shows in-frame clones only, minus some. This table has 110,000 or so clones, 86% appearing once. Material: PBMCs. The origin of the receptors is a young woman in good health and CMV-seropositive.

This chain connects TRBV29-1 to TRBJ2-1, with 12 bases fitting TRBD2. The CDR3 loop spans 13 amino acids. V shed 1 base, J shed 15 bases, and the junction held 7 bases outside the gene matches. Germline V gives CDR1 SQVTM, CDR2 ANQGSEA. As DNA, the CDR3 is TGCAGCGTTGAAGGGACTAGCGGGGCCTCGAGGTTCTTC. This encodes CSVEGTSGASRFF.

The chain carries TRBV7-6 and TRBJ1-6; no clear D gene. The CDR3 runs 14 residues. Looked up from germline, CDR1 is SGHVS and CDR2 is FNYEAQ. V lost 8 bases and J 0 bases, leaving 8 bases between the germline ends. CDR3 sequence: CASQGGSYNSPLHF. CDR3 bases: TGTGCCAGCCAAGGCGGCTCCTATAATTCACCCCTCCACTTT.

This clone was counted only a few times. The chain combines TRBV9 with TRBJ1-2, with D hard to call. This CDR3 has 14 amino acids. Trimming took 0 bases from V and 7 from J, leaving 13 bases between them. Per germline, CDR1 SGDLS and CDR2 YYNGEE. CDR3 bases: TGTGCCAGCAGCGTAGGTCCGGAGAGTTCTGGCTACACCTTC. Translated: CASSVGPESSGYTF.

The J gene is TRBJ1-1, the V gene TRBV7-6; 10 bases line up with TRBD1. Per germline, CDR1 SGHVS and CDR2 FNYEAQ. The CDR3 is 15 amino acids. Trimming at V came to 2 bases and at J to 5 bases, leaving 5 bases not matched to a gene. CDR3 residues: CASSLPGTGETEAFF. The CDR3 DNA follows: TGTGCCAGCAGCTTACCCGGGACAGGGGAAACTGAAGCTTTCTTT. Full variable domain (rest looked up from reference TRBV7-6 and TRBJ1-1): GAGVSQSPRYKVTKRGQDVALRCDPISGHVSLYWYRQALGQGPEFLTYFNYEAQQDKSGLPNDRFSAERPEGSISTLTIQRTEQRDSAMYRCASSLPGTGETEAFFGQGTRLTVV.

This clone was picked up one time. The V and J genes are TRBV6-1 and TRBJ1-2; D uncertain. Germline CDR1 and CDR2: MNHNS and SASEGT. CDR3 length equals 14 residues. Trimming stripped 2 bases from V and 6 bases from J, with 13 bases between. This chain's CDR3 is CASSERIPRDGYTF. CDR3 sequence (DNA): TGTGCCAGCAGTGAAAGGATCCCCCGGGATGGCTACACCTTC.

The chain recombines TRBV12-5 with TRBJ2-2, with a possible D match to TRBD1 (5 bases). The CDR3 length is 12 residues. Germline CDR1 is LGHNT and CDR2 is FRNRAP. V lost 1 base and J 8 bases, leaving 5 bases between the germline ends. The CDR3 region is CASGLEGGELFF. In DNA form, the CDR3 reads TGTGCTAGTGGTTTGGAGGGGGGGGAGCTGTTTTTT.

V gene TRBV28 combines with J gene TRBJ1-3; 11 bases are shared with TRBD1. The CDR3 consists of 14 residues. V dropped 6 bases and J dropped 4; count of bases not matched to a gene: 2. Germline values: CDR1 MDHEN, CDR2 SYDVKM. CDR3 bases: TGTGCCAGCAGGGGACAGGGGGACGGAAACACCATATATTTT. This codes for CASRGQGDGNTIYF.

This CDR3 is CASRGLAGVGETQYF. CDR3 in DNA: TGTGCCAGCAGGGGACTAGCGGGAGTAGGAGAGACCCAGTACTTC. The rearrangement links TRBV6-6 to TRBJ2-5, with 14 nucleotides matching TRBD2. The J segment lost 4 bases and the V segment lost 6 bases, leaving 4 bases of the junction unmatched. This CDR3 is built from 15 residues. Germline-derived CDR1 and CDR2 are MNHNY and SVGAGI (reference sequence).

The rearrangement joins TRBV25-1 to TRBJ1-2, with 9 bases lining up with TRBD1. Trimming cost V 6 bases and J 4 bases; bases outside gene matches: 3. Germline lookup yields CDR1 MGHDK and CDR2 SYGVNS. This CDR3 region has 13 residues. The CDR3 loop is CASRWDRVYGYTF. Written as DNA, the CDR3 is TGTGCCAGCAGATGGGACAGGGTCTATGGCTACACCTTC.

This clone was counted only a few times. The V call is TRBV20-1, the J call TRBJ1-2; TRBD1 might be the D (6 bases). Germline CDR1 DFQATT, CDR2 SNEGSKA (reference sequence). Trimming cost V 2 bases and J 7 bases, with 8 bases left between them. The CDR3 spans 11 residues. CDR3 residues: CSARLGGGYTF. CDR3 nucleotides: TGCAGTGCTAGATTAGGGGGTGGCTACACCTTC.

This chain connects TRBV9 to TRBJ2-2, with 8 positions matching TRBD1. The germline gives CDR1 SGDLS, CDR2 YYNGEE. The CDR3 consists of 15 residues. The junction had 11 bases not matched to a gene; V was cut back by 4 bases and J by 9 bases. CDR3 amino acids: CASSPRAGGNRELFF. The CDR3 DNA sequence: TGTGCCAGCAGCCCCCGGGCAGGGGGCAATAGGGAGCTGTTTTTT. Filled out from reference TRBV9 and TRBJ2-2, the complete variable domain reads DSGVTQTPKHLITATGQRVTLRCSPRSGDLSVYWYQQSLDQGLQFLIQYYNGEERAKGNILERFSAQQFPDLHSELNLSSLELGDSALYFCASSPRAGGNRELFFGEGSRLTVL.

The V gene is TRBV6-1, the J gene TRBJ1-3, with TRBD1 matching 7 bases. J lost 0 bases, V lost 11 bases, and 10 bases had no gene match. The CDR3 extends over 15 amino acids. Germline-derived CDR1 and CDR2 are MNHNS and SASEGT. The chain's CDR3 is CACAQGTVSGNTIYF. The CDR3 nucleotides are TGTGCCTGCGCGCAGGGGACAGTCTCTGGAAACACCATATATTTT.

This clone came up once. The V call is TRBV4-1, the J call TRBJ2-2, with no clear D. Germline CDR1 MGHRA, CDR2 YSYEKL. The V end was cut by 2 bases, the J end by 3 bases, with 10 bases between. The CDR3 runs 15 residues. The CDR3 DNA reads TGCGCCAGCAGCCAACCTTCTACCGACACCGGGGAGCTGTTTTTT. This gives the protein CASSQPSTDTGELFF.